This entry is about one T cell receptor beta chain. The record originates from a study of blood T cell repertoires in COVID-19. The wider study: From the United States, Italy and Spain came samples of acute and convalescent COVID-19. T cells, B-cell-depleted T cells, or PBMCs provided the cDNA or gDNA that served as material.

As handled by the study authors: Reference gene primer amplification yielded estimated nucleated cell counts. The table came from immunoSEQ multiplex PCR; TCRdb's copy has only in-frame clones and leaves some out. V and J calls plus clone size are reproduced from that table; the DNA served to infer D and trimming. This table has approximately 70,000 clones, around 86% appearing once. This receptor was obtained from an older woman with acute or convalescent COVID-19. Sequencing used peripheral blood.

The CDR3 DNA is TGTGCCAGCAGCTTATTCCTCTCACCCCTCCACTTT. This codes for CASSLFLSPLHF. This sequence joins TRBV11-2 and TRBJ1-6; D uncertain. This CDR3 is built from 12 residues. Looked up from germline, CDR1 is SGHAT and CDR2 is FQNNGV. V lost 2 bases, J lost 10 bases, and 6 bases lay in between.